This is a list of T cell receptor beta chains from one sample in a study of cytomegalovirus exposure and HLA in healthy donors. Sequencing was performed with immunoSEQ multiplex PCR; in TCRdb, only in-frame clones are kept and a portion is missing. The sample has over 90,000 clones; roughly three quarters are singletons. Sequenced material: PBMCs. These TCRs come from a woman in her sixties or seventies in good health and CMV-seropositive. Each CDR3 is given with its conserved first and last residue. Each record gives: J gene, clone size, CDR3 length, V gene, D gene, CDR3 protein, CDR3 DNA. D genes are given only for firm matches. Expanded clones get a size class; other rows say once, few or many, or leave the size out.

J: TRBJ1-1
size: few
length: 13
V: TRBV6-5
D: NA
CDR3: CASSYRLSTEAFF
DNA: TGTGCCAGCAGTTACAGACTGTCCACTGAAGCTTTCTTT

J: TRBJ1-1
size: NA
length: 15
V: TRBV6-5
D: TRBD1
CDR3: CASSAWDRVATEAFF
DNA: TGTGCCAGCAGTGCATGGGACAGGGTGGCCACTGAAGCTTTCTTT

J: TRBJ2-2
size: few
length: 15
V: TRBV5-6
D: NA
CDR3: CASSLKTVETGELFF
DNA: TGTGCCAGCAGCTTGAAGACAGTTGAAACCGGGGAGCTGTTTTTT

J: TRBJ1-2
size: NA
length: 13
V: TRBV29-1
D: NA
CDR3: CSVAQGVDYGYTF
DNA: TGCAGCGTTGCCCAAGGAGTAGACTATGGCTACACCTTC

J: TRBJ2-2
size: NA
length: 14
V: TRBV14
D: NA
CDR3: CASSQFTATGELFF
DNA: TGTGCCAGCAGCCAGTTTACAGCCACCGGGGAGCTGTTTTTT

J: TRBJ2-5
size: NA
length: 12
V: TRBV6-1
D: TRBD1
CDR3: CASSQRDREQYF
DNA: TGTGCCAGCAGTCAGCGGGACAGGGAGCAGTACTTC

J: TRBJ2-4
size: NA
length: 17
V: TRBV29-1
D: NA
CDR3: CSVEVSAGYLAKNIQYF
DNA: TGCAGCGTTGAAGTTTCGGCGGGATACTTAGCCAAAAACATTCAGTACTTC

J: TRBJ1-1
size: NA
length: 16
V: TRBV5-6
D: NA
CDR3: CASSLPTHLVNTEAFF
DNA: TGTGCCAGCAGCTTGCCCACTCACCTAGTCAACACTGAAGCTTTCTTT

J: TRBJ2-3
size: NA
length: 19
V: TRBV29-1
D: TRBD1
CDR3: CSVGPGTGKELGFTDTQYF
DNA: TGCAGCGTGGGCCCCGGGACAGGGAAAGAGTTAGGGTTCACAGATACGCAGTATTTT

J: TRBJ2-4
size: NA
length: 16
V: TRBV19
D: TRBD2
CDR3: CASSWGVSSGRSIQYF
DNA: TGTGCCAGTAGCTGGGGGGTTTCTAGCGGGAGAAGCATTCAGTACTTC

J: TRBJ1-2
size: NA
length: 13
V: TRBV29-1
D: TRBD1
CDR3: CSVVQGAGYGYTF
DNA: TGCAGCGTCGTACAGGGGGCTGGCTATGGCTACACCTTC

J: TRBJ2-7
size: NA
length: 15
V: TRBV7-2
D: TRBD2
CDR3: CASSLDASGSYEQYF
DNA: TGTGCCAGCAGCTTAGACGCTAGCGGCTCCTACGAGCAGTACTTC

J: TRBJ2-5
size: NA
length: 15
V: TRBV7-6
D: TRBD2
CDR3: CASSNGLAGSGAQYF
DNA: TGTGCCAGCAGCAATGGACTAGCGGGATCTGGGGCCCAGTACTTC

J: TRBJ2-3
size: NA
length: 14
V: TRBV9
D: NA
CDR3: CASSIAPVTDTQYF
DNA: TGTGCCAGCAGCATAGCTCCCGTCACAGATACGCAGTATTTT

J: TRBJ2-2
size: NA
length: 17
V: TRBV2
D: TRBD1
CDR3: CASSPGTGISNTGELFF
DNA: TGTGCCAGCAGTCCCGGGACAGGCATTTCGAACACCGGGGAGCTGTTTTTT

J: TRBJ1-3
size: NA
length: 15
V: TRBV30
D: TRBD1
CDR3: CAWGGQPISGNTIYF
DNA: TGTGCCTGGGGGGGACAGCCTATCTCTGGAAACACCATATATTTT

J: TRBJ2-7
size: NA
length: 14
V: TRBV27
D: TRBD1
CDR3: CASSILGQSYEQYF
DNA: TGTGCCAGCAGTATACTGGGACAGAGCTACGAGCAGTACTTC

J: TRBJ2-7
size: NA
length: 14
V: TRBV6-1
D: NA
CDR3: CASSLIQGPYEQYF
DNA: TGTGCCAGCAGTCTAATACAGGGCCCCTACGAGCAGTACTTC

J: TRBJ1-2
size: once
length: 14
V: TRBV27
D: NA
CDR3: CASRDNGGMNGYTF
DNA: TGTGCCAGCAGGGACAACGGGGGGATGAATGGCTACACCTTC

J: TRBJ1-2
size: once
length: 12
V: TRBV29-1
D: TRBD1
CDR3: CSVNRGQEGYTF
DNA: TGCAGCGTTAACAGGGGGCAAGAAGGCTACACCTTC

J: TRBJ2-1
size: NA
length: 11
V: TRBV27
D: NA
CDR3: CASTYRDEQFF
DNA: TGTGCCAGCACCTACAGAGATGAGCAGTTCTTC

J: TRBJ1-1
size: NA
length: 16
V: TRBV18
D: TRBD1
CDR3: CASSLSTGGVGTEAFF
DNA: TGTGCCAGCTCCCTCTCCACAGGGGGGGTTGGGACTGAAGCTTTCTTT

J: TRBJ2-3
size: many
length: 15
V: TRBV25-1
D: NA
CDR3: CASSPTQEVTDTQYF
DNA: TGTGCCAGCAGCCCTACGCAGGAAGTCACAGATACGCAGTATTTT

J: TRBJ1-1
size: few
length: 14
V: TRBV6-1
D: TRBD1
CDR3: CASRDRGENTEAFF
DNA: TGTGCCAGCAGAGACAGGGGGGAGAACACTGAAGCTTTCTTT

J: TRBJ2-7
size: few
length: 13
V: TRBV5-1
D: NA
CDR3: CASSSYNSYEQYF
DNA: TGCGCCAGCAGCTCGTATAACTCCTACGAGCAGTACTTC

J: TRBJ2-1
size: NA
length: 18
V: TRBV28
D: NA
CDR3: CASSLFSGDSSPYNEQFF
DNA: TGTGCCAGCAGTTTATTTTCGGGGGACTCTTCCCCTTACAATGAGCAGTTCTTC

J: TRBJ1-1
size: NA
length: 14
V: TRBV5-1
D: NA
CDR3: CASRIGTLNTEAFF
DNA: TGCGCCAGCAGGATCGGGACATTGAACACTGAAGCTTTCTTT

J: TRBJ2-2
size: NA
length: 14
V: TRBV5-1
D: TRBD1
CDR3: CASSLGQGAGELFF
DNA: TGCGCCAGCAGCTTGGGACAGGGGGCCGGGGAGCTGTTTTTT

J: TRBJ1-1
size: NA
length: 13
V: TRBV19
D: NA
CDR3: CASSIGGGEGAFF
DNA: TGTGCCAGTAGTATAGGAGGGGGGGAAGGAGCTTTCTTT

J: TRBJ2-5
size: NA
length: 11
V: TRBV7-6
D: NA
CDR3: CASSIQETQYF
DNA: TGTGCCAGCAGCATACAAGAGACCCAGTACTTC

J: TRBJ1-4
size: few
length: 19
V: TRBV7-8
D: NA
CDR3: CASSSPRLWGQGLLEKLFF
DNA: TGTGCCAGCAGCTCTCCCCGCTTATGGGGGCAAGGTTTATTGGAAAAACTGTTTTTT

J: TRBJ2-1
size: NA
length: 15
V: TRBV5-4
D: TRBD2
CDR3: CASSLGLADYNEQFF
DNA: TGTGCCAGCAGCTTGGGACTAGCGGACTACAATGAGCAGTTCTTC

J: TRBJ1-5
size: few
length: 16
V: TRBV6-6
D: TRBD1
CDR3: CASSKHSGGSGQPQHF
DNA: TGTGCCAGCAGTAAACATTCAGGGGGCTCGGGTCAGCCCCAGCATTTT

J: TRBJ2-7
size: NA
length: 15
V: TRBV6-1
D: TRBD1
CDR3: CASSPRQGAFSEQYF
DNA: TGTGCCAGCAGTCCTCGACAGGGGGCATTCTCCGAGCAGTACTTC

J: TRBJ2-3
size: NA
length: 11
V: TRBV7-9
D: NA
CDR3: CASSLVNTQYF
DNA: TGTGCCAGCAGCTTAGTTAATACGCAGTATTTT

J: TRBJ2-7
size: NA
length: 14
V: TRBV10-2
D: NA
CDR3: CASRDGQSRSEQYF
DNA: TGCGCCAGCAGGGATGGGCAGTCTCGTTCCGAGCAGTACTTC

J: TRBJ2-7
size: few
length: 20
V: TRBV21-1
D: NA
CDR3: CASSKARSRDSGRSSYEQYF
DNA: TGTGCCAGCAGCAAAGCCCGGAGCCGGGACAGCGGACGTAGCTCCTACGAGCAGTACTTC

J: TRBJ1-5
size: NA
length: 16
V: TRBV25-1
D: NA
CDR3: CASSDSGRRGNQPQHF
DNA: TGTGCCAGCAGTGACAGTGGCCGGAGGGGCAATCAGCCCCAGCATTTT

J: TRBJ2-3
size: NA
length: 13
V: TRBV27
D: TRBD2
CDR3: CASGREATDTQYF
DNA: TGTGCCAGCGGGCGGGAGGCCACAGATACGCAGTATTTT

J: TRBJ1-2
size: NA
length: 11
V: TRBV28
D: TRBD1
CDR3: CASGQGFGYTF
DNA: TGTGCCAGCGGACAGGGGTTTGGCTACACCTTC

J: TRBJ1-2
size: NA
length: 12
V: TRBV6-1
D: NA
CDR3: CASSDDNGGYTF
DNA: TGTGCCAGCAGTGACGACAACGGTGGCTACACCTTC